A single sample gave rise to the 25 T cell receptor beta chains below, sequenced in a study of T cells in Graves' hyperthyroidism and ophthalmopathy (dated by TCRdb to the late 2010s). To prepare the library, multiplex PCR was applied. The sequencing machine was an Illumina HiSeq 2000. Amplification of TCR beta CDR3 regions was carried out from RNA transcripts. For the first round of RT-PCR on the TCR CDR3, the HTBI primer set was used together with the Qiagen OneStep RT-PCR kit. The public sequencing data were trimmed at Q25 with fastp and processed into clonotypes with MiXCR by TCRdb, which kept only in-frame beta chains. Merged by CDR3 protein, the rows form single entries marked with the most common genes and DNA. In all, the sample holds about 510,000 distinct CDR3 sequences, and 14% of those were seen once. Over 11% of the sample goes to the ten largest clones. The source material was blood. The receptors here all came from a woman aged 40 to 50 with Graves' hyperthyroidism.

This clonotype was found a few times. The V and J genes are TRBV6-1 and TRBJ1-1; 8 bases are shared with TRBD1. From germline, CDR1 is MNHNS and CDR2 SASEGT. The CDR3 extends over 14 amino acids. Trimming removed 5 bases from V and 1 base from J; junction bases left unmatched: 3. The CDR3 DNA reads TGTGCCAGCAGTCGGACAGGGCGGAACACTGAAGCTTTCTTT. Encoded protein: CASSRTGRNTEAFF.

CDR3 sequence: CASSPPGQKNIQYF. CDR3 nucleotide sequence: TGTGCCAGCAGTCCCCCGGGACAGAAAAACATTCAGTACTTC. The chain couples TRBV6-2 or TRBV6-3 to TRBJ2-4; 7 bases line up with TRBD1. Per germline, CDR1 MNHEY and CDR2 SVGEGT. The J segment lost 4 bases and the V segment lost 5 bases, leaving 5 bases of the junction unmatched. The CDR3 has 14 residues.

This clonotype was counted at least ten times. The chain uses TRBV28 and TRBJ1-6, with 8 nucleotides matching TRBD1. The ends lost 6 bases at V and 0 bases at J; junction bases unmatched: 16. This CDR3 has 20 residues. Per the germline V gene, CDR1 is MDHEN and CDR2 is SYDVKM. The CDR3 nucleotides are TGTGCCAGCAGCCTTTACGGGGGACAGGAATACATCTCCTATAATTCACCCCTCCACTTT. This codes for CASSLYGGQEYISYNSPLHF.

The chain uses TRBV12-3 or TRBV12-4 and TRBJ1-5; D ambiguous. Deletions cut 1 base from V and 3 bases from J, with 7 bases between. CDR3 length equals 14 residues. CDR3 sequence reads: CASSLGPINQPQHF. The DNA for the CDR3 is TGTGCCAGCAGTTTAGGACCGATCAATCAGCCCCAGCATTTT.

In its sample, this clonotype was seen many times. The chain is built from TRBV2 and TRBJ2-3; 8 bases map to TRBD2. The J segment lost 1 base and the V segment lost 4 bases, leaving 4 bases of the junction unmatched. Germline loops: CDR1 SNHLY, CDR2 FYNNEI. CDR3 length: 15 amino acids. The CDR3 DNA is TGTGCCAGCAGTGCCCCGACTAGCGGCACAGATACGCAGTATTTT. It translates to CASSAPTSGTDTQYF. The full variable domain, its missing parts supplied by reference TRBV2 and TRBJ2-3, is EPEVTQTPSHQVTQMGQEVILRCVPISNHLYFYWYRQILGQKVEFLVSFYNNEISEKSEIFDDQFSVERPDGSNFTLKIRSTKLEDSAMYFCASSAPTSGTDTQYFGPGTRLTVL.

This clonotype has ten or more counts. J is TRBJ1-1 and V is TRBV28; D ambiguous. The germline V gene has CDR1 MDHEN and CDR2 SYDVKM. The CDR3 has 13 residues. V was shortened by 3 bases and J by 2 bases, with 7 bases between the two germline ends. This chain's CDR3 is CASSLGFNTEAFF. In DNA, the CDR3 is TGTGCCAGCAGTTTGGGCTTCAACACTGAAGCTTTCTTT. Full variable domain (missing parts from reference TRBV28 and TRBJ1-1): DVKVTQSSRYLVKRTGEKVFLECVQDMDHENMFWYRQDPGLGLRLIYFSYDVKMKEKGDIPEGYSVSREKKERFSLILESASTNQTSMYLCASSLGFNTEAFFGQGTRLTVV.

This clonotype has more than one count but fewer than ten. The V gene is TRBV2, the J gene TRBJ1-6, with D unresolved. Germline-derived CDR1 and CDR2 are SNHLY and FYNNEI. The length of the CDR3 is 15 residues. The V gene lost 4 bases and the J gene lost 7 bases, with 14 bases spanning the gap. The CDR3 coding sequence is TGTGCCAGCAGTGGGTCGGGGATCCCCAATTCACCCCTCCACTTT. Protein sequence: CASSGSGIPNSPLHF.

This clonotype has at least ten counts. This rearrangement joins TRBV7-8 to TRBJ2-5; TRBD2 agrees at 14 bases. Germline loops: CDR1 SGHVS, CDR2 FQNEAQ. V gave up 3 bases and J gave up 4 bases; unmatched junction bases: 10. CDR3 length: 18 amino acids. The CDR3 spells CASSFGLAGGIGTETQYF. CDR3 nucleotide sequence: TGTGCCAGCAGCTTCGGACTAGCGGGAGGAATAGGGACAGAGACCCAGTACTTC.

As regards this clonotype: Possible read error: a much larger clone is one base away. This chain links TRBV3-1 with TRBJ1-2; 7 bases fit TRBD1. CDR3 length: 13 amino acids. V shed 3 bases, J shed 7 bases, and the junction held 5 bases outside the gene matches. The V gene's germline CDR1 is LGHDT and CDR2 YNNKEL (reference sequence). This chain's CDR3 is CASSHDRVLGYTF. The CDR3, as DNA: TGTGCCAGCAGCCACGACAGGGTGCTTGGCTACACCTTC. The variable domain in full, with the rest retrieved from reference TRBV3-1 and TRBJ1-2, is DTAVSQTPKYLVTQMGNDKSIKCEQNLGHDTMYWYKQDSKKFLKIMFSYNNKELIINETVPNRFSPKSPDKAHLNLHINSLELGDSAVYFCASSHDRVLGYTFGSGTRLTVV.

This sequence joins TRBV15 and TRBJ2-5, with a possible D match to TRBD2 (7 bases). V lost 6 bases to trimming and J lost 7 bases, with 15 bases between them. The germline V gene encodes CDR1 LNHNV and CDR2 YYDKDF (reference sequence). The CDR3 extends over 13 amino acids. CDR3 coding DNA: TGTGCCACCAGTGCACAGGGCGGGGGGACCCAGTACTTC. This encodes CATSAQGGGTQYF.

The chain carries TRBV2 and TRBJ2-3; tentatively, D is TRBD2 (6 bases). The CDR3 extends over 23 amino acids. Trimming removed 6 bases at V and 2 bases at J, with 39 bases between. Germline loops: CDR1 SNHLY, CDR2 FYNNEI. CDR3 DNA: TGTGCCAGCAGCATGACAATCCCAACGGCAGCATGGACTAACGGGGGACCCACAGATACGCAGTATTTT. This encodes CASSMTIPTAAWTNGGPTDTQYF.

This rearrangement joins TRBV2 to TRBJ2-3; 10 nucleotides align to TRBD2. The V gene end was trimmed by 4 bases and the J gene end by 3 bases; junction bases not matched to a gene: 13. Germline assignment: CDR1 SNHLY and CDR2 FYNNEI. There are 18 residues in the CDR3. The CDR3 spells CASSVGLAGATGTDTQYF. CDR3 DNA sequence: TGTGCCAGCAGTGTGGGTCTAGCGGGAGCTACGGGGACAGATACGCAGTATTTT.

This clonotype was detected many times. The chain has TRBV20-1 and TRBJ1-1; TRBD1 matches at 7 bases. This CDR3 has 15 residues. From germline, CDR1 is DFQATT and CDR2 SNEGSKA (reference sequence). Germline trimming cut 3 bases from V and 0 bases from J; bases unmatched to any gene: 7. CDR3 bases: TGCAGTGCTAGGTCCCAGACAGGGATGAACACTGAAGCTTTCTTT. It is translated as CSARSQTGMNTEAFF.

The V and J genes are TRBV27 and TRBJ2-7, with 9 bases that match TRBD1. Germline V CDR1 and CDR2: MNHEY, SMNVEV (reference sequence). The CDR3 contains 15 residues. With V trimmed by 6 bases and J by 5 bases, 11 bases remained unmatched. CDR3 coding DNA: TGTGCCAGCAGGTTGGGACAGGGAAACTCGAACGAGCAGTACTTC. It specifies CASRLGQGNSNEQYF.

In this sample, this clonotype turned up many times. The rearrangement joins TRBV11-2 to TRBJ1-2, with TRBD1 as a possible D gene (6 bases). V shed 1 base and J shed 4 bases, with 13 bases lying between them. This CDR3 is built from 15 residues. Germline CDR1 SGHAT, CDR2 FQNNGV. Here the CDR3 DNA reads TGTGCCAGCAGCTTAGGCAAGGACAGAGTCTATGGCTACACCTTC. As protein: CASSLGKDRVYGYTF.

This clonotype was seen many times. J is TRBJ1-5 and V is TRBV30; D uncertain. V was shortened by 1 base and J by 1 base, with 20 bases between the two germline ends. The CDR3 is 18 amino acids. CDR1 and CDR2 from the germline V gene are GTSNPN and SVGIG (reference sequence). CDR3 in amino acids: CAWSALSWGMRSNQPQHF. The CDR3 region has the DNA TGTGCCTGGAGTGCCCTTAGCTGGGGTATGAGGAGCAATCAGCCCCAGCATTTT.

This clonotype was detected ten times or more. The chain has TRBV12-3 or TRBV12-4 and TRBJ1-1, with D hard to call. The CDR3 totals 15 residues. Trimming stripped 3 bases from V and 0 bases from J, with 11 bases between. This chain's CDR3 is CASSFTLAMNTEAFF. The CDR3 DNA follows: TGTGCCAGCAGTTTCACCCTCGCCATGAACACTGAAGCTTTCTTT.

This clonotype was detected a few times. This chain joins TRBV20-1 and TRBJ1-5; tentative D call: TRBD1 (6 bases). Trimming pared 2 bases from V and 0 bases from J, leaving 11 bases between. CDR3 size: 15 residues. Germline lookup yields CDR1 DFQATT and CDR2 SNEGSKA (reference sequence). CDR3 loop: CSARSGTSSNQPQHF. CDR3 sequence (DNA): TGCAGTGCTAGATCCGGGACAAGTAGCAATCAGCCCCAGCATTTT.

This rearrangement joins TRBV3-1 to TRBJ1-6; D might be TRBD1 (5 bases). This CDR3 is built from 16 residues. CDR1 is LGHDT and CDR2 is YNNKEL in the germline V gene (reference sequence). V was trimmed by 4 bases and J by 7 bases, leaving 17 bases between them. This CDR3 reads CASSRETGAKNSPLHF. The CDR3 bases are TGTGCCAGCAGCCGAGAAACCGGGGCTAAAAATTCACCCCTCCACTTT. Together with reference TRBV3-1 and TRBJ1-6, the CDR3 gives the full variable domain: DTAVSQTPKYLVTQMGNDKSIKCEQNLGHDTMYWYKQDSKKFLKIMFSYNNKELIINETVPNRFSPKSPDKAHLNLHINSLELGDSAVYFCASSRETGAKNSPLHFGNGTRLTVT.

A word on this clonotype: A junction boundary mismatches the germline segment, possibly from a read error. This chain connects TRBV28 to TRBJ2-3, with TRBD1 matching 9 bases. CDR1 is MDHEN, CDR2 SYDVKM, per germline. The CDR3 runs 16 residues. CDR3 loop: CASSLGTGRSTDTQYF. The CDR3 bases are TGTGCCAGCAGCCTAGGGACAGGGAGAAGCACGGATACGCAGTATTTT.

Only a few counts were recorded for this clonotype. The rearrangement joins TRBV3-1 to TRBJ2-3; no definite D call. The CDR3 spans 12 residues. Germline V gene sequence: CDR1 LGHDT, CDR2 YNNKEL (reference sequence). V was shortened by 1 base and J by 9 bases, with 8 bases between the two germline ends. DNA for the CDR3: TGTGCCAGCAGCCAAGGATCTGCCACGCAGTATTTT. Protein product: CASSQGSATQYF.

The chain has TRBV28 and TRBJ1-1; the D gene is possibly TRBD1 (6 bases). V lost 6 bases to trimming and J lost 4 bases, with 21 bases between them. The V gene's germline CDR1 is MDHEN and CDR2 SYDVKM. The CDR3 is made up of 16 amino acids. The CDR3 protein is CASSHNGGLRTTEAFF. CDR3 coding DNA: TGTGCCAGCAGCCACAACGGGGGGCTAAGAACCACTGAAGCTTTCTTT.

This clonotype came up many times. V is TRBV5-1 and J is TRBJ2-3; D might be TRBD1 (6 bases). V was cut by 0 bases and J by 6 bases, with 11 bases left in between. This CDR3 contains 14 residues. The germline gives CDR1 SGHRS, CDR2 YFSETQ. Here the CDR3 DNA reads TGCGCCAGCAGCTTGGCGCGGACAGAGGATACGCAGTATTTT. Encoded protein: CASSLARTEDTQYF.

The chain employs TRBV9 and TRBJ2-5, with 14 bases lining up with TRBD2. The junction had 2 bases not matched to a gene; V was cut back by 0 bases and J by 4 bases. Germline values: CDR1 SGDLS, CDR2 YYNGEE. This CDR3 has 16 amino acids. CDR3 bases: TGTGCCAGCAGCGTAGCTGGGACTAGCGGGAGAGAGACCCAGTACTTC. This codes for CASSVAGTSGRETQYF.

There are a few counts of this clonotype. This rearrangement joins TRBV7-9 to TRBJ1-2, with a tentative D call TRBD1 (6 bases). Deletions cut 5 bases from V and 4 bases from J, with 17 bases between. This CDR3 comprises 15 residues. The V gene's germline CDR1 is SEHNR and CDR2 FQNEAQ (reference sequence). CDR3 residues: CASSDLDRQFYGYTF. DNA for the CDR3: TGTGCCAGCAGCGACCTCGACAGGCAATTCTATGGCTACACCTTC.